This TCR beta chain was sequenced in a study of beta chain features in type 1 diabetes. The study, taken as a whole, reports: Researchers reported that naive, central memory and Treg TCRB repertoires appeared more similar in patients than in healthy donors. PCR, the amplification step, might favor shorter templates, equally in patients and controls.

The whole isolated RNA underwent reverse transcription, so sequencing captured expressed TCRB transcripts. Using immunoSEQ multiplex PCR, the repertoire was profiled, and TCRdb retains in-frame clones only, with some absent. Of 250,000 to 350,000 clones in the sample, 11% to 15% were seen once. The table lists this clone with a few counts. The target antigen is unknown. In germline, CDR1 is SEHNR, CDR2 FQNEAQ (reference sequence). V lost 5 bases and J 7 bases, leaving 21 bases between the germline ends. CDR3 length: 15 amino acids. The chain recombines TRBV7-9 with TRBJ2-7; D is possibly TRBD1 (5 bases). This receptor was obtained from a man younger than 45 in good health. Sequencing was carried out using central memory CD4+ T cells from blood. In DNA, the CDR3 is TGTGCCAGCAGCCAAGACCCGCAGGGTTCCGGGGAGCAGTACTTC. Translated: CASSQDPQGSGEQYF.